The next 26 T cell receptor beta chains were all read from a single sample in a study of shared clonotypes between healthy human individuals. Only CD45RO-negative cells positively selected for CCR7 counted as naive CD8 cells, so terminally differentiated effector memory CD45RA+ cells were excluded. Libraries were prepared by immunoSEQ multiplex PCR; TCRdb keeps only in-frame clonotypes and omits some of them. The sample shows some 2,100,000 clones, about 92% of them seen only once. The material sequenced was naive CD8+ T cells from PBMCs. The receptors shown here come from a young man in good health. Some clones in this sample may be carry-over from other donors' samples.

V gene TRBV27 combines with J gene TRBJ2-1; 11 bases are shared with TRBD2. With V trimmed by 7 bases and J by 7 bases, 3 bases remained unmatched. Germline CDR1 MNHEY, CDR2 SMNVEV (reference sequence). There are 13 residues in the CDR3. The CDR3 bases are TGTGCCAGCACCACTAGCGGGAGAAATGAGCAGTTCTTC. Encoded protein: CASTTSGRNEQFF.

As for this clone: In the same sample, other DNA sequences code for this CDR3. The chain couples TRBV9 to TRBJ1-4; D uncertain. The CDR3 consists of 14 residues. Per the germline V gene, CDR1 is SGDLS and CDR2 is YYNGEE. Trimming removed 0 bases at V and 5 bases at J, with 8 bases between. The CDR3: CASSVGQANEKLFF. The DNA of the CDR3 is TGTGCCAGCAGCGTAGGTCAGGCAAATGAAAAACTGTTTTTT. The complete variable domain, with remaining parts taken from reference TRBV9 and TRBJ1-4, reads DSGVTQTPKHLITATGQRVTLRCSPRSGDLSVYWYQQSLDQGLQFLIQYYNGEERAKGNILERFSAQQFPDLHSELNLSSLELGDSALYFCASSVGQANEKLFFGSGTQLSVL.

CDR3 residues: CASSDTGGPGNTIYF. The DNA of the CDR3 is TGTGCCAGCAGCGACACAGGGGGCCCTGGAAACACCATATATTTT. The chain joins TRBV9 to TRBJ1-3; TRBD1 aligns across 9 bases. With 3 bases clipped from V and 2 bases from J, the junction kept 3 bases outside the gene matches. Germline CDR1 is SGDLS and CDR2 is YYNGEE. There are 15 residues in the CDR3.

The chain has TRBV30 and TRBJ1-2, with D maybe TRBD1 (6 bases). V was trimmed by 0 bases and J by 5 bases, leaving 13 bases between them. The CDR3 runs 14 residues. CDR1 is GTSNPN, CDR2 SVGIG, per germline (reference sequence). The CDR3 sequence: CAWSVLGGGYGYTF. The CDR3 coding sequence is TGTGCCTGGAGTGTACTGGGGGGCGGGTATGGCTACACCTTC.

V gene TRBV11-2 combines with J gene TRBJ2-7; the match to TRBD2 covers 14 bases. The CDR3 has 17 residues. V lost 6 bases and J lost 3; bases outside the gene matches: 10. Germline-derived CDR1 and CDR2 are SGHAT and FQNNGV. CDR3 sequence (DNA): TGTGCCAGCAGTCCCTGGACTAGCGGGAGGTCTAGCTACGAGCAGTACTTC. Its protein is CASSPWTSGRSSYEQYF.

This rearrangement joins TRBV28 to TRBJ2-2; 9 nucleotides agree with TRBD2. Trimming cost V 7 bases and J 4 bases; bases outside gene matches: 16. Germline-derived CDR1 and CDR2 are MDHEN and SYDVKM. There are 18 residues in the CDR3. CDR3 amino acids: CASTPIWGREGGTGELFF. The CDR3 DNA reads TGTGCCAGCACTCCTATCTGGGGGCGGGAGGGCGGCACCGGGGAGCTGTTTTTT. Filled out from reference TRBV28 and TRBJ2-2, the complete variable domain reads DVKVTQSSRYLVKRTGEKVFLECVQDMDHENMFWYRQDPGLGLRLIYFSYDVKMKEKGDIPEGYSVSREKKERFSLILESASTNQTSMYLCASTPIWGREGGTGELFFGEGSRLTVL.

This chain joins TRBV28 and TRBJ2-1, with 9 bases aligning to TRBD1. This CDR3 contains 16 residues. CDR1 and CDR2 (germline): MDHEN, SYDVKM. Germline trimming cut 8 bases from V and 4 bases from J; bases unmatched to any gene: 12. The DNA of the CDR3 is TGTGCCAGCTCCTTCCCCTCGGGGACAGGGTACAATGAGCAGTTCTTC. Its protein product is CASSFPSGTGYNEQFF.

This clone was counted only a few times. This chain uses TRBV4-1 with TRBJ1-4; D gene unclear. V gave up 0 bases and J gave up 6 bases, with 11 bases separating them. The CDR3 has 15 residues. Germline CDR1 and CDR2: MGHRA and YSYEKL. The CDR3 spells CASSQDGGSYEKLFF. The CDR3 nucleotides are TGCGCCAGCAGCCAAGATGGCGGGTCGTATGAAAAACTGTTTTTT.

The chain couples TRBV7-8 to TRBJ2-1; D gene ambiguous. Per germline, CDR1 SGHVS and CDR2 FQNEAQ. The V end lost 5 bases, the J end lost 8 bases, and 16 bases lay between the germline ends. CDR3 length: 14 amino acids. CDR3 sequence (DNA): TGTGCCAGCAGCGTATCGGAAGCCACCCATGAGCAGTTCTTC. This codes for CASSVSEATHEQFF.

This chain uses TRBV7-9 with TRBJ2-5; tentatively, D is TRBD2 (5 bases). V was clipped by 7 bases and J by 5 bases, with 14 bases between them. The CDR3 contains 13 residues. Per germline, CDR1 SEHNR and CDR2 FQNEAQ (reference sequence). The CDR3 DNA reads TGTGCCAGCACAGGAGAGGGCATGGAGACCCAGTACTTC. This gives the protein CASTGEGMETQYF.

The chain combines TRBV5-1 with TRBJ2-4; D remains ambiguous. The V and J ends lost 2 bases and 7 bases respectively, with 10 bases between them. Germline V CDR1 and CDR2: SGHRS, YFSETQ. The CDR3 has 13 amino acids. The CDR3 region is CASSLIGRNIQYF. In nucleotides, the CDR3 is TGCGCCAGCAGCTTAATTGGGCGGAACATTCAGTACTTC. The full variable domain, in which reference TRBV5-1 and TRBJ2-4 provide the parts outside the CDR3, is KAGVTQTPRYLIKTRGQQVTLSCSPISGHRSVSWYQQTPGQGLQFLFEYFSETQRNKGNFPGRFSGRQFSNSRSEMNVSTLELGDSALYLCASSLIGRNIQYFGAGTRLSVL.

The genes are TRBV7-9 and TRBJ2-3; D may be TRBD2 (5 bases). The CDR3 extends over 16 amino acids. V lost 5 bases to trimming and J lost 1 base, with 16 bases between them. The germline CDR1 and CDR2 sequences are SEHNR and FQNEAQ (reference sequence). CDR3 protein: CASSPPSTFRTDTQYF. CDR3 in DNA: TGTGCCAGCAGCCCCCCTAGCACCTTTCGCACAGATACGCAGTATTTT.

V usage is TRBV15 and J usage is TRBJ2-3; D may be TRBD1 (5 bases). Germline assignment: CDR1 LNHNV and CDR2 YYDKDF (reference sequence). V was clipped by 4 bases and J by 0 bases, with 11 bases between them. The CDR3 contains 15 residues. The CDR3 DNA reads TGTGCCACCAGCAAAAGACAGATAAGCACAGATACGCAGTATTTT. Translating it yields CATSKRQISTDTQYF. The complete variable domain, with remaining parts taken from reference TRBV15 and TRBJ2-3, reads DAMVIQNPRYQVTQFGKPVTLSCSQTLNHNVMYWYQQKSSQAPKLLFHYYDKDFNNEADTPDNFQSRRPNTSFCFLDIRSPGLGDTAMYLCATSKRQISTDTQYFGPGTRLTVL.

On this clone: Other DNA sequences within the sample encode an identical CDR3. V and J are TRBV27 and TRBJ2-7; D is unclear. Deletions cut 8 bases from V and 4 bases from J, with 6 bases between. In germline, CDR1 is MNHEY, CDR2 SMNVEV (reference sequence). The length of the CDR3 is 10 residues. CDR3 sequence: CASGLYEQYF. CDR3 bases: TGTGCCAGCGGATTGTACGAGCAGTACTTC.

This chain links TRBV4-2 with TRBJ1-2, with D tentatively TRBD1 (5 bases). Germline V gives CDR1 LGHNA, CDR2 YNFKEQ. There are 15 residues in the CDR3. V gave up 5 bases and J gave up 4 bases, with 17 bases separating them. This chain's CDR3 is CASSFPSGDAYGYTF. In DNA, the CDR3 is TGTGCCAGCAGCTTCCCCTCGGGGGATGCCTATGGCTACACCTTC.

The rearrangement joins TRBV7-9 to TRBJ2-3; 7 bases are shared with TRBD2. Germline CDR1 is SEHNR and CDR2 is FQNEAQ (reference sequence). The CDR3 totals 18 residues. The junction had 14 bases not matched to a gene; V was cut back by 1 base and J by 4 bases. CDR3: CASSLGRGAGVAADTQYF. For the CDR3, the DNA is TGTGCCAGCAGCTTAGGGCGTGGGGCGGGAGTTGCCGCAGATACGCAGTATTTT.

This chain connects TRBV28 to TRBJ2-7; D might be TRBD2 (6 bases). V shed 6 bases and J shed 2 bases, with 17 bases lying between them. This CDR3 comprises 15 residues. Looked up from germline, CDR1 is MDHEN and CDR2 is SYDVKM. The CDR3 spells CASSPNGTPAYEQYF. In nucleotides, the CDR3 is TGTGCCAGCAGCCCGAACGGGACTCCCGCCTACGAGCAGTACTTC. Looking up the rest from reference TRBV28 and TRBJ2-7 gives the full variable domain: DVKVTQSSRYLVKRTGEKVFLECVQDMDHENMFWYRQDPGLGLRLIYFSYDVKMKEKGDIPEGYSVSREKKERFSLILESASTNQTSMYLCASSPNGTPAYEQYFGPGTRLTVT.

The rearrangement uses TRBV14 and TRBJ2-2; 7 nucleotides agree with TRBD1. Germline CDR1 reads SGHDN; CDR2 reads FVKESK. With 5 bases clipped from V and 8 bases from J, the junction kept 8 bases outside the gene matches. The CDR3 length is 14 residues. Here the CDR3 reads CASSWGQFEGELFF. CDR3 bases: TGTGCCAGCAGCTGGGGACAGTTTGAAGGGGAGCTGTTTTTT. Variable domain in full (rest from reference TRBV14 and TRBJ2-2): EAGVTQFPSHSVIEKGQTVTLRCDPISGHDNLYWYRRVMGKEIKFLLHFVKESKQDESGMPNNRFLAERTGGTYSTLKVQPAELEDSGVYFCASSWGQFEGELFFGEGSRLTVL.

The V call is TRBV10-3, the J call TRBJ1-5; no clear D. CDR3 length: 15 amino acids. Trimming removed 0 bases at V and 5 bases at J, with 11 bases between. The germline CDR1 and CDR2 sequences are ENHRY and SYGVKD. CDR3 DNA sequence: TGTGCCATCAGTGAGTCGATGAGGAGAGATCAGCCCCAGCATTTT. This codes for CAISESMRRDQPQHF.

This clone was observed a few times. J is TRBJ1-1 and V is TRBV9; D gene uncertain. CDR3 size: 16 residues. V was cut by 0 bases and J by 0 bases, with 12 bases left in between. Germline V gene lookup returns CDR1 SGDLS and CDR2 YYNGEE. CDR3 coding DNA: TGTGCCAGCAGCGTAGGCGGAAAGCCCATGAACACTGAAGCTTTCTTT. This sequence encodes CASSVGGKPMNTEAFF.

Remarks on this clone: Other DNA sequences in this sample translate to the same CDR3. The V and J genes are TRBV5-1 and TRBJ2-7; 7 bases line up with TRBD1. The CDR3 is made up of 17 amino acids. The V gene's germline CDR1 is SGHRS and CDR2 YFSETQ. V was clipped by 2 bases and J by 1 base; unmatched bases: 12. In nucleotides, the CDR3 is TGCGCCAGCAGCTTAGTCTCCAGGGCAGGGGGATCCTACGAGCAGTACTTC. Encoded protein: CASSLVSRAGGSYEQYF.

This chain joins TRBV27 and TRBJ1-1; TRBD1 matches at 7 bases. Per the germline V gene, CDR1 is MNHEY and CDR2 is SMNVEV (reference sequence). V gave up 11 bases and J gave up 6 bases; unmatched junction bases: 12. CDR3 length: 13 residues. The CDR3 loop is CASARGLISEAFF. CDR3 bases: TGTGCCTCCGCAAGGGGGCTGATATCTGAAGCTTTCTTT.

The J gene is TRBJ1-3, the V gene TRBV4-3; D is uncertain. The CDR3 has 16 amino acids. Germline CDR1 is LGHNA and CDR2 is YSLEER. V dropped 0 bases and J dropped 3 bases, with 12 bases sitting between them. Here the CDR3 DNA reads TGCGCCAGCAGCCAAGATACGCCCCGGGGTGGAAACACCATATATTTT. Protein product: CASSQDTPRGGNTIYF.

The chain links TRBV7-6 to TRBJ2-5; D gene unclear. Germline V gene lookup returns CDR1 SGHVS and CDR2 FNYEAQ. The CDR3 length is 14 residues. Trimming stripped 5 bases from V and 0 bases from J, with 10 bases between. CDR3 bases: TGTGCCAGCAGCCCCGGACCTTACCAAGAGACCCAGTACTTC. Amino acid sequence: CASSPGPYQETQYF.

This clone has just a few counts. Other DNA variants within this sample encode the same CDR3. V usage is TRBV30 and J usage is TRBJ1-1, with TRBD1 as a possible D gene (5 bases). The CDR3 covers 14 residues. V was shortened by 0 bases and J by 0 bases, with 8 bases between the two germline ends. CDR1 and CDR2 (germline): GTSNPN, SVGIG (reference sequence). The CDR3 region is CAWSVGDLNTEAFF. In nucleotides, the CDR3 is TGTGCCTGGAGTGTAGGGGACTTGAACACTGAAGCTTTCTTT.

For the CDR3, the DNA is TGTGCCAGCAGCCCAAATGCGGGAGGGTCCTACAATGAGCAGTTCTTC. Translating gives CASSPNAGGSYNEQFF. This sequence joins TRBV7-9 and TRBJ2-1, with TRBD2 matching 9 bases. V was pared by 5 bases and J by 1 base, with 6 bases of the junction left unmatched. CDR3 length: 16 amino acids. Germline assignment: CDR1 SEHNR and CDR2 FQNEAQ (reference sequence).